The 14 T cell receptor beta chains given below trace back to one sample, sequenced in a study of post-analysis software for immune sequencing data. Overall study results and limits: Patients carried several TRBV segments more frequently than controls did, and TRBV5-6, TRBV5-1 and TRBV20-1 were among them.

These receptors' antigens are unknown. Unique molecular identifiers tagged the TCR beta cDNA libraries. TCRdb analysed the PCR reads with MiXCR anew, one entry per CDR3 protein. The sample yields some 240,000 distinct CDR3 sequences, 36% seen once. Sequencing used blood. Receptors were obtained from a girl aged 5-17 years with multiple sclerosis.

This clonotype was seen a few times. The chain recombines TRBV5-1 with TRBJ1-1; D call uncertain. Germline CDR1 SGHRS, CDR2 YFSETQ. This CDR3 has 11 residues. V lost 4 bases and J lost 8, with 9 bases in between. CDR3 in amino acids: CASSPTVEAFF. The CDR3 DNA reads as TGCGCCAGCAGCCCCACAGTAGAAGCTTTCTTT.

This clonotype was found a few times. The chain couples TRBV28 to TRBJ1-2; maybe TRBD1 (5 bases). The V and J ends lost 7 bases and 5 bases respectively, with 20 bases between them. The CDR3 covers 15 residues. Germline V gene data show CDR1 as MDHEN and CDR2 as SYDVKM. CDR3 DNA: TGTGCCAGCACCCCTGGGGCAGGGCGGAGTTATGGCTACACCTTC. Encoded protein: CASTPGAGRSYGYTF.

This clonotype was seen a few times. The chain recombines TRBV27 with TRBJ1-1, with 8 positions matching TRBD1. Trimming removed 7 bases from V and 5 bases from J; junction bases left unmatched: 6. The CDR3 extends over 13 amino acids. Germline V gene sequence: CDR1 MNHEY, CDR2 SMNVEV (reference sequence). CDR3 sequence: CASTRTGGTEAFF. CDR3 in DNA: TGTGCCAGCACGAGAACAGGGGGTACTGAAGCTTTCTTT.

This clonotype has a count of ten or more. This chain's CDR3 is CASSLALNTEAFF. CDR3 coding DNA: TGCGCCAGCAGCTTGGCTCTGAACACTGAAGCTTTCTTT. The chain joins TRBV5-1 to TRBJ1-1; D not certain. This CDR3 region has 13 residues. CDR1 is SGHRS and CDR2 is YFSETQ in the germline V gene. V lost 0 bases and J lost 0, with 3 bases in between. The full variable domain, with the rest looked up from reference TRBV5-1 and TRBJ1-1, is KAGVTQTPRYLIKTRGQQVTLSCSPISGHRSVSWYQQTPGQGLQFLFEYFSETQRNKGNFPGRFSGRQFSNSRSEMNVSTLELGDSALYLCASSLALNTEAFFGQGTRLTVV.

Concerning this clonotype itself: Just one base apart from a much larger clone, this may be a read error. J is TRBJ2-5 and V is TRBV20-1; weak D call: TRBD2 (6 bases). The CDR3 has 14 residues. Germline V CDR1 and CDR2: DFQATT, SNEGSKA (reference sequence). The V gene lost 6 bases and the J gene lost 11 bases, with 25 bases spanning the gap. CDR3 in DNA: TGCAGTGCGACCGGCGGAGGGCTTCGGAATGAGCAGTACTTC. It specifies CSATGGGLRNEQYF.

This clonotype was picked up many times. V and J are TRBV20-1 and TRBJ2-5; 7 bases agree with TRBD1. CDR1 and CDR2 from the germline V gene are DFQATT and SNEGSKA (reference sequence). The trim removed 6 bases at V and 3 bases at J, leaving 7 bases unmatched. The CDR3 is 13 amino acids. Here the CDR3 reads CSAHMTGKETQYF. Here the CDR3 DNA reads TGCAGTGCCCACATGACAGGGAAAGAGACCCAGTACTTC.

The table lists this clonotype with many counts. The chain is built from TRBV10-3 and TRBJ1-1, with D tentatively TRBD1 (5 bases). Deletions cut 4 bases from V and 5 bases from J, with 5 bases between. Germline V gives CDR1 ENHRY, CDR2 SYGVKD. This CDR3 contains 11 residues. The DNA of the CDR3 is TGTGCCATCAGTGGGGGGACTGAAGCTTTCTTT. This encodes CAISGGTEAFF.

Ten or more counts support this clonotype. The chain employs TRBV12-3 or TRBV12-4 and TRBJ1-2, with 7 bases identical to TRBD1. The V gene end was trimmed by 5 bases and the J gene end by 6 bases; junction bases not matched to a gene: 9. The CDR3 is 14 amino acids. CDR3 nucleotide sequence: TGTGCCAGCAGTCCCACAGGGGAGGTCAATGGCTACACCTTC. Protein product: CASSPTGEVNGYTF.

This sequence joins TRBV30 and TRBJ2-3; 7 nucleotides agree with TRBD2. Germline lookup yields CDR1 GTSNPN and CDR2 SVGIG (reference sequence). The CDR3 runs 16 residues. V lost 2 bases and J lost 4; bases outside the gene matches: 12. The CDR3 DNA follows: TGTGCCTGGAGTACCCAAGCGGGGCATCCCGCAGATACGCAGTATTTT. It codes for CAWSTQAGHPADTQYF.

In regard to this clonotype: A much larger clone lies one base from this, so it may be a read error. This chain uses TRBV5-1 with TRBJ2-3; 12 bases map to TRBD2. This CDR3 comprises 16 residues. Germline loops: CDR1 SGHRS, CDR2 YFSETQ. CDR3 sequence: CANSDGLAGPTDTQYF. The CDR3 nucleotides are TGCGCCAACAGCGACGGACTAGCGGGGCCCACAGATACGCAGTATTTT.

This clonotype was counted at least ten times. This chain links TRBV27 with TRBJ2-3; D is ambiguous. Germline CDR1 reads MNHEY; CDR2 reads SMNVEV (reference sequence). The CDR3 consists of 15 residues. V lost 0 bases and J lost 2, with 9 bases in between. For the CDR3, the DNA is TGTGCCAGCAGTTTATCAGGAGTCCCCACAGATACGCAGTATTTT. It specifies CASSLSGVPTDTQYF.

The genes are TRBV20-1 and TRBJ1-5, with 10 bases that match TRBD1. V dropped 4 bases and J dropped 3; count of bases not matched to a gene: 3. Germline assignment: CDR1 DFQATT and CDR2 SNEGSKA (reference sequence). CDR3 size: 14 residues. CDR3 sequence reads: CSAKGQGFNQPQHF. In DNA, the CDR3 is TGCAGTGCTAAGGGACAGGGGTTCAATCAGCCCCAGCATTTT.

The CDR3 DNA follows: TGTGCCTGGAATATGGGGGTCCGCACAGATACGCAGTATTTT. This sequence encodes CAWNMGVRTDTQYF. The J gene is TRBJ2-3, the V gene TRBV30; D is perhaps TRBD1 or TRBD2 (5 bases each). Trimming stripped 4 bases from V and 1 base from J, with 12 bases between. This CDR3 has 14 residues. Germline V lookup: CDR1 GTSNPN, CDR2 SVGIG (reference sequence).

This chain connects TRBV7-2 to TRBJ2-1, with a weak D call TRBD2 (5 bases). Trimming took off 2 bases at V and 2 bases at J, with 10 bases between the two ends. The CDR3 consists of 15 residues. CDR1 SGHTA and CDR2 FQGNSA come from the germline V gene. CDR3 DNA: TGTGCCAGCAGCTTAACTTCCGGGGCCTACAATGAGCAGTTCTTC. Its protein product is CASSLTSGAYNEQFF.